This entry lists 12 T cell receptor beta chains sequenced from one sample in a study of blood T cell repertoires in COVID-19. Measured with immunoSEQ multiplex PCR; TCRdb has only the in-frame clones, and not every one. The sample carries tens of thousands of clones, roughly 90% recorded once. The specimen was peripheral blood. These receptors came from a man aged 55 to 70 with active or convalescent COVID-19.

The CDR3 region is CASSGDTYEQYF. The CDR3 nucleotides are TGTGCCAGCAGTGGCGATACCTACGAGCAGTACTTC. This chain links TRBV2 with TRBJ2-7; no clear D gene. Germline V gene lookup returns CDR1 SNHLY and CDR2 FYNNEI. Trimming shortened V by 4 bases and J by 2 bases, and 6 bases separated the two germline ends. This CDR3 is built from 12 residues.

The genes are TRBV5-4 and TRBJ2-3; TRBD1 might be the D (5 bases). The CDR3 totals 12 residues. Germline CDR1 reads SGHNT; CDR2 reads YYREEE (reference sequence). Deletions cut 2 bases from V and 5 bases from J, with 6 bases between. CDR3 DNA sequence: TGTGCCAGCAGCTTCCAGGGAGATACGCAGTATTTT. The encoded protein is CASSFQGDTQYF.

The rearrangement uses TRBV11-2 and TRBJ2-2, with D possibly TRBD1 on 5 matching bases. V was trimmed by 5 bases and J by 7 bases, leaving 14 bases between them. There are 14 residues in the CDR3. The germline V gene encodes CDR1 SGHAT and CDR2 FQNNGV. CDR3 sequence reads: CASSPAGLGGELFF. Here the CDR3 DNA reads TGTGCCAGCAGCCCCGCAGGGTTGGGCGGGGAGCTGTTTTTT. Supplemented by reference TRBV11-2 and TRBJ2-2, the full variable domain reads EAGVAQSPRYKIIEKRQSVAFWCNPISGHATLYWYQQILGQGPKLLIQFQNNGVVDDSQLPKDRFSAERLKGVDSTLKIQPAKLEDSAVYLCASSPAGLGGELFFGEGSRLTVL.

The V gene is TRBV12-5, the J gene TRBJ1-5, with 8 bases aligning to TRBD1. CDR1 LGHNT and CDR2 FRNRAP come from the germline V gene. Trimming at V came to 2 bases and at J to 3 bases, leaving 9 bases not matched to a gene. The CDR3 sequence is 17 residues long. CDR3 amino acids: CASGLTLDRGVNQPQHF. The CDR3 nucleotides read TGTGCTAGTGGTTTGACCCTCGACAGGGGCGTCAATCAGCCCCAGCATTTT.

CDR3 DNA: TGTGCCAGCAGATTCCGGGACAGGAGAATCTCTGGGGCCAACGTCCTGACTTTC. Translated, it gives CASRFRDRRISGANVLTF. J is TRBJ2-6 and V is TRBV2, with TRBD1 matching over 8 bases. V gave up 6 bases and J gave up 0 bases; unmatched junction bases: 10. The CDR3 runs to 18 residues. Germline CDR1 SNHLY, CDR2 FYNNEI.

The chain uses TRBV11-3 and TRBJ2-3; 9 nucleotides align to TRBD2. Germline V gene data show CDR1 as SGHNT and CDR2 as YENEEA. This CDR3 has 15 residues. Trimming at V came to 5 bases and at J to 1 base, leaving 4 bases not matched to a gene. CDR3 in amino acids: CASSPRTSGTDTQYF. In DNA form, the CDR3 reads TGTGCCAGCAGCCCGAGGACTAGCGGCACAGATACGCAGTATTTT.

The CDR3 bases are TGTGCCAGCAGCTTAGCCGGGACTAGAGGCACAGATACGCAGTATTTT. This gives the protein CASSLAGTRGTDTQYF. V gene TRBV7-2 combines with J gene TRBJ2-3; 8 bases fit TRBD2. The CDR3 is made up of 16 amino acids. After removal of 0 bases from V and 1 base from J, the junction contained 3 bases not matched to a gene. Germline CDR1 and CDR2: SGHTA and FQGNSA.

This chain uses TRBV6-6 with TRBJ1-3, with TRBD1 matching over 7 bases. Trimming removed 7 bases from V and 1 base from J; junction bases left unmatched: 4. CDR3 length: 14 amino acids. Germline CDR1 MNHNY, CDR2 SVGAGI (reference sequence). The CDR3 DNA reads TGTGCCAGCATTCTACAGGGGTCTGGAAACACCATATATTTT. It specifies CASILQGSGNTIYF.

This clone appeared a single time. The chain recombines TRBV18 with TRBJ2-5, with 10 positions matching TRBD2. Germline V gene lookup returns CDR1 KGHSH and CDR2 LQKENI. V was pared by 2 bases and J by 4 bases, with 10 bases of the junction left unmatched. This CDR3 has 17 amino acids. Written as DNA, the CDR3 is TGTGCCAGCTCACCATGGGTCTCTAGCGGGAGTCCAGAGACCCAGTACTTC. Encoded protein: CASSPWVSSGSPETQYF. Based on the CDR3 plus reference TRBV18 and TRBJ2-5, the full variable domain is NAGVMQNPRHLVRRRGQEARLRCSPMKGHSHVYWYRQLPEEGLKFMVYLQKENIIDESGMPKERFSAEFPKEGPSILRIQQVVRGDSAAYFCASSPWVSSGSPETQYFGPGTRLLVL.

The V gene is TRBV28, the J gene TRBJ1-2; D call uncertain. Germline lookup yields CDR1 MDHEN and CDR2 SYDVKM. The ends were cut back, 6 bases at V and 3 bases at J, with 11 bases in the middle. The CDR3 covers 13 residues. The CDR3 DNA reads as TGTGCCAGCAGCACGCAGGTCTACTATGGCTACACCTTC. Protein sequence: CASSTQVYYGYTF.

The chain combines TRBV28 with TRBJ2-3; 11 bases agree with TRBD2. The V gene's germline CDR1 is MDHEN and CDR2 SYDVKM. The CDR3 is 19 residues long. The junction had 17 bases not matched to a gene; V was cut back by 5 bases and J by 4 bases. The CDR3 spells CASSPQGSGRAYIADTQYF. The CDR3 DNA sequence: TGTGCCAGCAGTCCCCAGGGTAGCGGGAGGGCCTACATCGCAGATACGCAGTATTTT.

The chain employs TRBV20-1 and TRBJ1-3, with D hard to call. The CDR3 totals 14 residues. V was shortened by 3 bases and J by 0 bases, with 9 bases between the two germline ends. The germline V gene encodes CDR1 DFQATT and CDR2 SNEGSKA (reference sequence). The CDR3 protein is CSASSVGSGNTIYF. As DNA, the CDR3 is TGCAGTGCTAGTTCGGTCGGCTCTGGAAACACCATATATTTT.